The 24 T cell receptor beta chains in this list originate from one sample, sequenced in a study of OX40 agonist ivuxolimab in advanced cancers. Receptor amplification or capture employed the immunoSEQ multiplex PCR assay. This immuneACCESS table, as held by TCRdb, lists in-frame sequences with V and J called but not all clones. Of the missing ones, under half trace to an unresolved V gene in checked studies; the others have no known cause. The sample table records about 77,000 clones; 87% of these occur just once. The ten largest clones add up to about 5.9% of the sample. The source material was CD4+ or CD8+ T cells sorted from blood, sampled in a trial of the OX40 agonist ivuxolimab. Receptors originate from an adult with an advanced solid tumor such as melanoma, head and neck, liver or kidney cancer.

The chain has TRBV18 and TRBJ1-3; 7 bases match TRBD1. The junction had 4 bases not matched to a gene; V was cut back by 2 bases and J by 0 bases. CDR1 is KGHSH, CDR2 LQKENI, per germline. This CDR3 comprises 16 residues. CDR3 region: CASSPRGQSSGNTIYF. The DNA for the CDR3 is TGTGCCAGCTCACCAAGGGGACAGAGCTCTGGAAACACCATATATTTT.

The chain has TRBV19 and TRBJ1-1; TRBD1 is a possible D gene (6 bases). V was trimmed by 4 bases and J by 1 base, leaving 10 bases between them. Germline V gene lookup returns CDR1 LNHDA and CDR2 SQIVND (reference sequence). This CDR3 contains 14 residues. This CDR3 reads CASSRTGQNTEAFF. Here the CDR3 DNA reads TGTGCCAGTAGTAGGACGGGACAGAACACTGAAGCTTTCTTT.

This clone was counted only a few times. The rearrangement links TRBV7-8 to TRBJ2-7, with a tentative D call TRBD1 (5 bases). Germline V gives CDR1 SGHVS, CDR2 FQNEAQ. Trimming took off 5 bases at V and 5 bases at J, with 19 bases between the two ends. The CDR3 covers 15 residues. Written as DNA, the CDR3 is TGTGCCAGCAGCCCATATCGGCAGGGAATCGACGAGCAGTACTTC. As protein: CASSPYRQGIDEQYF.

The sample holds one count of this clone. The chain is built from TRBV28 and TRBJ1-2, with 7 nucleotides matching TRBD1. The CDR3 consists of 15 residues. The trim removed 6 bases at V and 5 bases at J, leaving 12 bases unmatched. In germline, CDR1 is MDHEN, CDR2 SYDVKM. DNA of the CDR3: TGTGCCAGCAGGGAACATGACAGGGTGAAGTATGGCTACACCTTC. Translated, it gives CASREHDRVKYGYTF.

As DNA, the CDR3 is TGTGCCAGCTCACCCTCGGCCCCACAGGGCCCTAACTATGGCTACACCTTC. It is translated as CASSPSAPQGPNYGYTF. This rearrangement joins TRBV18 to TRBJ1-2; perhaps TRBD1 as D (6 bases). The CDR3 has 17 residues. V gave up 3 bases and J gave up 0 bases, with 17 bases separating them. Germline CDR1 is KGHSH and CDR2 is LQKENI.

The chain has TRBV27 and TRBJ2-7; D ambiguous. This CDR3 is 12 amino acids long. CDR1 and CDR2 from the germline V gene are MNHEY and SMNVEV (reference sequence). The germline V and J ends were trimmed by 3 bases and 7 bases, with 10 bases remaining between them. DNA of the CDR3: TGTGCCAGCAGTTTGCCCGGCCGGGAGCAGTACTTC. The encoded protein is CASSLPGREQYF.

The chain recombines TRBV6-6 with TRBJ2-1; D is perhaps TRBD2 (6 bases). Germline CDR1 is MNHNY and CDR2 is SVGAGI (reference sequence). V dropped 6 bases and J dropped 3 bases, with 9 bases sitting between them. CDR3 length: 13 residues. The chain's CDR3 is CASSPGVYNEQFF. DNA for the CDR3: TGTGCCAGCAGCCCGGGGGTCTACAATGAGCAGTTCTTC.

This clone was seen once. The chain combines TRBV25-1 with TRBJ1-2, with a tentative D call TRBD1 (5 bases). Germline-derived CDR1 and CDR2 are MGHDK and SYGVNS. V lost 7 bases to trimming and J lost 3 bases, with 12 bases between them. The CDR3 extends over 13 amino acids. The CDR3: CASITGTDYGYTF. In nucleotides, the CDR3 is TGTGCCAGCATCACCGGGACGGACTATGGCTACACCTTC.

This clone was detected only once. The gene calls are TRBV6-1 and TRBJ2-7; D is unclear. The CDR3 is 12 amino acids. The V gene lost 3 bases and the J gene lost 5 bases, with 8 bases spanning the gap. Germline-derived CDR1 and CDR2 are MNHNS and SASEGT. The DNA of the CDR3 is TGTGCCAGCAGTGATCGGGCCAACGAGCAGTACTTC. This translates into CASSDRANEQYF.

The chain couples TRBV9 to TRBJ2-7, with TRBD1 matching over 8 bases. The V and J ends lost 4 bases and 3 bases, in that order; junction bases with no gene match: 15. This CDR3 is built from 17 residues. In germline, CDR1 is SGDLS, CDR2 YYNGEE. The CDR3, as DNA: TGTGCCAGCAGCCCTAGTGTACCGGGACAGGTTAACTACGAGCAGTACTTC. Translated: CASSPSVPGQVNYEQYF.

In this sample, this clone turned up once. This chain connects TRBV11-2 to TRBJ2-7; weak D call: TRBD1 (6 bases). CDR3 length equals 15 residues. With 5 bases removed from V and 2 bases from J, the gap between germline ends came to 16 bases. Germline V gives CDR1 SGHAT, CDR2 FQNNGV. The CDR3 is CASSSGQPYPYEQYF. The CDR3 region has the DNA TGTGCCAGCAGCAGTGGACAGCCTTATCCCTACGAGCAGTACTTC.

The chain links TRBV4-2 to TRBJ1-2; D is unclear. Trimming took 0 bases from V and 4 from J, leaving 9 bases between them. This CDR3 comprises 14 residues. CDR1 and CDR2 (germline): LGHNA, YNFKEQ. The CDR3, as DNA: TGTGCCAGCAGCCAAGAAGTCTCTTTCTATGGCTACACCTTC. It translates to CASSQEVSFYGYTF.

J is TRBJ1-2 and V is TRBV28; 7 positions agree with TRBD1. Germline values: CDR1 MDHEN, CDR2 SYDVKM. This CDR3 region has 16 residues. Trimming cost V 5 bases and J 4 bases; bases outside gene matches: 13. CDR3 in DNA: TGTGCCAGCAGTGGTACCGCCGGGACAGCCTTCTATGGCTACACCTTC. Translation gives CASSGTAGTAFYGYTF.

The chain links TRBV6-5 to TRBJ1-1; perhaps TRBD1 as D (5 bases). Germline V gives CDR1 MNHEY, CDR2 SVGAGI. The CDR3 extends over 14 amino acids. Trimming took off 2 bases at V and 1 base at J, with 8 bases between the two ends. CDR3 bases: TGTGCCAGCAGTTACCGAGGGGAGAACACTGAAGCTTTCTTT. This encodes CASSYRGENTEAFF.

The sample holds one count of this clone. The V call is TRBV29-1, the J call TRBJ1-2; TRBD1 matches at 9 bases. This CDR3 has 14 amino acids. V was clipped by 4 bases and J by 9 bases; unmatched bases: 12. Germline values: CDR1 SQVTM, CDR2 ANQGSEA. CDR3 in amino acids: CSVGITGTGSSYTF. The CDR3 DNA reads as TGCAGCGTTGGTATTACCGGGACAGGGAGCAGCTACACCTTC.

The chain employs TRBV11-1 and TRBJ1-2, with TRBD1 matching over 7 bases. CDR3 size: 14 residues. The ends lost 1 base at V and 6 bases at J; junction bases unmatched: 5. The V gene's germline CDR1 is SGHAT and CDR2 FQDESV (reference sequence). The CDR3 loop reads CASSLGVRGNGYTF. CDR3 nucleotide sequence: TGTGCCAGCAGCTTAGGTGTCAGGGGGAATGGCTACACCTTC.

J is TRBJ2-2 and V is TRBV9; 10 bases match TRBD1. The CDR3 loop spans 15 amino acids. Germline V gene sequence: CDR1 SGDLS, CDR2 YYNGEE. V lost 5 bases to trimming and J lost 3 bases; unmatched junction nucleotides: 4. CDR3 in DNA: TGTGCCAGCAGTTTAGGACAGGGGGACACCGGGGAGCTGTTTTTT. The encoded protein is CASSLGQGDTGELFF.

The chain is built from TRBV4-2 and TRBJ1-2; TRBD1 agrees at 9 bases. From germline, CDR1 is LGHNA and CDR2 YNFKEQ. The CDR3 has 14 amino acids. Trimming took 5 bases from V and 7 from J; bases not matched to a gene: 8. CDR3 bases: TGTGCCAGCAGCAAGGGACAGGGCCTAAGTGGCTACACCTTC. Residues: CASSKGQGLSGYTF.

The rearrangement links TRBV7-6 to TRBJ1-5, with unresolved D. Germline CDR1 is SGHVS and CDR2 is FNYEAQ. V gave up 5 bases and J gave up 2 bases, with 10 bases separating them. CDR3 length: 14 residues. Written as DNA, the CDR3 is TGTGCCAGCAGCCCCCCAGGTGGCAATCAGCCCCAGCATTTT. Its translation: CASSPPGGNQPQHF.

The V gene is TRBV27, the J gene TRBJ2-4; D may be TRBD1 or TRBD2 (5 bases each). Looked up from germline, CDR1 is MNHEY and CDR2 is SMNVEV (reference sequence). Trimming took 3 bases from V and 7 from J, leaving 13 bases between them. The CDR3 length is 14 residues. CDR3 coding DNA: TGTGCCAGCAGTTTTAATTCTAGGGACAACATTCAGTACTTC. Protein sequence: CASSFNSRDNIQYF.

The chain uses TRBV9 and TRBJ1-1; no clear D gene. The CDR3 runs 15 residues. Trimming removed 0 bases from V and 2 bases from J, with 11 bases in between. The germline V gene has CDR1 SGDLS and CDR2 YYNGEE. The CDR3 loop is CASSVESTVNTEAFF. CDR3 DNA sequence: TGTGCCAGCAGCGTAGAAAGTACGGTAAACACTGAAGCTTTCTTT.

The genes are TRBV6-5 and TRBJ1-5; D uncertain. The CDR3 loop spans 13 amino acids. V lost 7 bases and J 2 bases, leaving 9 bases between the germline ends. The germline gives CDR1 MNHEY, CDR2 SVGAGI. CDR3 sequence reads: CASTTEGNQPQHF. The DNA of the CDR3 is TGTGCCAGCACCACAGAGGGCAATCAGCCCCAGCATTTT.

This chain links TRBV9 with TRBJ2-3; D remains unclear. CDR3 size: 15 residues. The germline CDR1 and CDR2 sequences are SGDLS and YYNGEE. Trimming pared 0 bases from V and 5 bases from J, leaving 13 bases between. CDR3 protein: CASSVGGPKGDTQYF. CDR3 coding DNA: TGTGCCAGCAGCGTAGGTGGGCCGAAGGGAGATACGCAGTATTTT.

The rearrangement links TRBV9 to TRBJ2-5; no clear D gene. This CDR3 is 13 amino acids long. Trimming stripped 6 bases from V and 5 bases from J, with 14 bases between. Germline V gene data show CDR1 as SGDLS and CDR2 as YYNGEE. For the CDR3, the DNA is TGTGCCAGCAATAATCGGCCTGGCGAGACCCAGTACTTC. It yields the protein CASNNRPGETQYF.